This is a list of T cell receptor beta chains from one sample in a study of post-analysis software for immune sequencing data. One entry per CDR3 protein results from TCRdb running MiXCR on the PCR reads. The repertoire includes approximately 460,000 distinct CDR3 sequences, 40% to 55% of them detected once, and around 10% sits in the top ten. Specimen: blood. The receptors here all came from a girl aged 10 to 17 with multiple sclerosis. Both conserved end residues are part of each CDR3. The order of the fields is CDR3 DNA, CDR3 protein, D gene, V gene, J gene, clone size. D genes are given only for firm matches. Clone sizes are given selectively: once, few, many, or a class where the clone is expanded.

cdr3_nt: TGTGCCAGCAGTGAAACGGTTGGGCTAGCGGGGAACACAGATACGCAGTATTTT; cdr3_aa: CASSETVGLAGNTDTQYF; d_call: TRBD2; v_call: TRBV25-1; j_call: TRBJ2-3; clone_size: .
cdr3_nt: TGTGCCAGCAGTTTAGATGGACCTCCGCAGTACTTC; cdr3_aa: CASSLDGPPQYF; d_call: .; v_call: TRBV28; j_call: TRBJ2-5; clone_size: .
cdr3_nt: TGTGCCAGCAGTTTAAGCGTTCTAGGACAGACCTCCGAAATGGAGCAGTTCTTC; cdr3_aa: CASSLSVLGQTSEMEQFF; d_call: .; v_call: TRBV27; j_call: TRBJ2-1; clone_size: .
cdr3_nt: TGCAGTGCTAGAGCCCTGCAGGTTTATGGCTACACCTTC; cdr3_aa: CSARALQVYGYTF; d_call: .; v_call: TRBV20-1; j_call: TRBJ1-2; clone_size: few
cdr3_nt: TGTGCCAGCACATCTCCAACTAGCGGGAGGAGCAATGAGCAGTTCTTC; cdr3_aa: CASTSPTSGRSNEQFF; d_call: TRBD2; v_call: TRBV5-4; j_call: TRBJ2-1; clone_size: .
cdr3_nt: TGTGCCAGCAGCTCCGCGGGAAACGAGCAGTTCTTC; cdr3_aa: CASSSAGNEQFF; d_call: .; v_call: TRBV5-6; j_call: TRBJ2-1; clone_size: few
cdr3_nt: TGCGCCAGCAGCCTTTTGGGACCCCTCGATGAGCAGTTCTTC; cdr3_aa: CASSLLGPLDEQFF; d_call: .; v_call: TRBV5-1; j_call: TRBJ2-1; clone_size: once
cdr3_nt: TGTGCCAGCAGTGAAAAGGGCAGGGGAAATGAGCAGTTCTTC; cdr3_aa: CASSEKGRGNEQFF; d_call: .; v_call: TRBV6-1; j_call: TRBJ2-1; clone_size: .
cdr3_nt: TGCGCCAGCAGGACGGCTCCCACTCAAGATTACGAGCAGTACTTC; cdr3_aa: CASRTAPTQDYEQYF; d_call: .; v_call: TRBV5-1; j_call: TRBJ2-7; clone_size: few
cdr3_nt: TGCGCCAGCAGCCAAGATACGGGACTAGCGGGAGGACACTTTAATGAGCAGTACTTC; cdr3_aa: CASSQDTGLAGGHFNEQYF; d_call: TRBD2; v_call: TRBV4-1; j_call: TRBJ2-5; clone_size: .
cdr3_nt: TGCAGTGCTAGCGGGAAAGAGACCCAGTACTTC; cdr3_aa: CSASGKETQYF; d_call: .; v_call: TRBV20-1; j_call: TRBJ2-5; clone_size: .
cdr3_nt: TGTGCCAGCAGCCAGGGACCAGCGGGAGGGCCGGTGGGGCAGTTCTTC; cdr3_aa: CASSQGPAGGPVGQFF; d_call: TRBD2; v_call: TRBV7-2; j_call: TRBJ2-1; clone_size: .
cdr3_nt: TGCGCCAGCAGCCAAGGGGACATCGGAATTCAGTACTTC; cdr3_aa: CASSQGDIGIQYF; d_call: .; v_call: TRBV4-3; j_call: TRBJ2-4; clone_size: .
cdr3_nt: TGTGCCAGCAGCTTACGTCCCCTGGACAGGGTCGGCGACAATGAGCAGTTCTTC; cdr3_aa: CASSLRPLDRVGDNEQFF; d_call: TRBD1; v_call: TRBV7-3; j_call: TRBJ2-1; clone_size: .
cdr3_nt: TGCGCCAGCAGCCCGCAGAGGACTAGCGGGAGCTACGAGCAGTACTTC; cdr3_aa: CASSPQRTSGSYEQYF; d_call: TRBD2; v_call: TRBV4-1; j_call: TRBJ2-7; clone_size: few
cdr3_nt: TGTGCCAGCAGTTACTCGAGCCAGGGGGAGACCCAGTACTTC; cdr3_aa: CASSYSSQGETQYF; d_call: .; v_call: TRBV6-5; j_call: TRBJ2-5; clone_size: .
cdr3_nt: TGTGCCAGCAGCGCGGGACTAGCGAGCTCCTACGAGCAGTACTTC; cdr3_aa: CASSAGLASSYEQYF; d_call: TRBD2; v_call: TRBV11-1; j_call: TRBJ2-7; clone_size: few
cdr3_nt: TGCAGTGCTAGAGACGAGAGGGAGTACACAGATACGCAGTATTTT; cdr3_aa: CSARDEREYTDTQYF; d_call: .; v_call: TRBV20-1; j_call: TRBJ2-3; clone_size: .
cdr3_nt: TGTGCCAGCAGCCCCCGTGGTGACAGCGGGGAGACCCAGTACTTC; cdr3_aa: CASSPRGDSGETQYF; d_call: .; v_call: TRBV28; j_call: TRBJ2-5; clone_size: .
cdr3_nt: TGCGCCAGCAGCAAGGGACAGGGTTCCTACAATGAGCAGTTCTTC; cdr3_aa: CASSKGQGSYNEQFF; d_call: TRBD1; v_call: TRBV5-1; j_call: TRBJ2-1; clone_size: .
cdr3_nt: TGCGCCAGCAGCTTGGTCCAGAGCACCGCCTACAATGAGCAGTTCTTC; cdr3_aa: CASSLVQSTAYNEQFF; d_call: .; v_call: TRBV5-1; j_call: TRBJ2-1; clone_size: .
cdr3_nt: TGCGCCAGCAGCTTGGAGTCCCGCGGGCTTTCCTACGAGCAGTACTTC; cdr3_aa: CASSLESRGLSYEQYF; d_call: .; v_call: TRBV5-1; j_call: TRBJ2-7; clone_size: .
cdr3_nt: TGTGCCAGCAGTTTCCCTCTGGGCGAGCAGTACTTC; cdr3_aa: CASSFPLGEQYF; d_call: .; v_call: TRBV28; j_call: TRBJ2-7; clone_size: few
cdr3_nt: TGTGCCAGCAGCGAAACCCGCGGGGGTTACAATGAGCAGTTCTTC; cdr3_aa: CASSETRGGYNEQFF; d_call: TRBD2; v_call: TRBV7-3; j_call: TRBJ2-1; clone_size: few
cdr3_nt: TGTGCCAGCAGCCAAGGAGCGACTAGCGGGTCCGCAGATACGCAGTATTTT; cdr3_aa: CASSQGATSGSADTQYF; d_call: TRBD2; v_call: TRBV3-1; j_call: TRBJ2-3; clone_size: .
cdr3_nt: TGCGCCAGCAGCGGACGACTAGCTCTCTACAATGAGCAGTTCTTC; cdr3_aa: CASSGRLALYNEQFF; d_call: TRBD2; v_call: TRBV5-1; j_call: TRBJ2-1; clone_size: .
cdr3_nt: TGTGCCAGCACCCTCCCCAGTTTAAATGAAAAACTGTTTTTT; cdr3_aa: CASTLPSLNEKLFF; d_call: .; v_call: TRBV7-2; j_call: TRBJ1-4; clone_size: .